This T cell receptor beta chain was identified in a study of response to subunit inactivated influenza vaccine. From the RT-PCR reads, TCRdb called clonotypes with MiXCR, one entry per CDR3 protein. The data show fewer than 700,000 distinct CDR3 sequences, over 10% seen once. General study points: It was the authors' suggestion that each seasonal influenza vaccination recruits few new T cells.

The CDR3 consists of 16 residues. Trimming cost V 5 bases and J 3 bases; bases outside gene matches: 9. The germline V gene encodes CDR1 MDHEN and CDR2 SYDVKM. Note on this clonotype: What it binds is unknown.

The chain carries TRBV28 and TRBJ1-2; 10 nucleotides align to TRBD1. The TCR originated in a man in his fifties who received an inactivated influenza vaccine. The sequencing here drew on PBMCs from blood, taken 45 days after vaccination. CDR3 sequence (DNA): TGTGCCAGCAGTCAACCCCCGGGACAGGGGCACTATGGCTACACCTTC. Protein: CASSQPPGQGHYGYTF.